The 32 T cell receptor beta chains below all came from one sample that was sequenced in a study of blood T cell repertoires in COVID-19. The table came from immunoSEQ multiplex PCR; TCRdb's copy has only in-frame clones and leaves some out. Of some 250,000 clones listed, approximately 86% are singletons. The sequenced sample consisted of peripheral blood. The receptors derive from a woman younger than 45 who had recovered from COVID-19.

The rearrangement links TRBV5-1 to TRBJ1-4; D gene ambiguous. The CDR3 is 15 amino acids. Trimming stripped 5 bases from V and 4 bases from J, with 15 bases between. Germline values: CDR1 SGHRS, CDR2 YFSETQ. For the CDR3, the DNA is TGCGCCAGCAGGAGAGTCACAGCCCTTAATGAAAAACTGTTTTTT. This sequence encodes CASRRVTALNEKLFF.

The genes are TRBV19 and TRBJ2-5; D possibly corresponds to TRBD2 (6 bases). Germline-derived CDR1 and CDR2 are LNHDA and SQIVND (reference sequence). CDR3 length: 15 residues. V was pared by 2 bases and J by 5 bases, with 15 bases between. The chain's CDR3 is CASSISPTRIETQYF. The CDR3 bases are TGTGCCAGTAGTATATCCCCGACTAGGATTGAGACCCAGTACTTC.

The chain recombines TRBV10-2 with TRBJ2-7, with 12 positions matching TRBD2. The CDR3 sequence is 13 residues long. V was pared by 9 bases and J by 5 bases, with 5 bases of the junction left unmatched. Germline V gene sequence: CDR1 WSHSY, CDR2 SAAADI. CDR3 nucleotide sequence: TGCGCCAGTCTAGCGGGGGGGCGGAACGAGCAGTACTTC. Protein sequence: CASLAGGRNEQYF.

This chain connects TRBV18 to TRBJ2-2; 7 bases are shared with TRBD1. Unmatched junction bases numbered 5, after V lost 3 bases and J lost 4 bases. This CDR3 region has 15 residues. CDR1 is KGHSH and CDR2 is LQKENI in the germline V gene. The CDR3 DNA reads TGTGCCAGCTCACCGACAGGGCTCGGCACCGGGGAGCTGTTTTTT. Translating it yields CASSPTGLGTGELFF.

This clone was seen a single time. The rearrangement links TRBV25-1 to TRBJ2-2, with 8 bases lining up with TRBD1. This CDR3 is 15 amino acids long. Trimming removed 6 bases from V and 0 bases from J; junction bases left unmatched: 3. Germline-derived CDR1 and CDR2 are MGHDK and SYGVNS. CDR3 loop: CASRRQGSNTGELFF. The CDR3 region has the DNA TGTGCCAGCAGGCGACAGGGGTCGAACACCGGGGAGCTGTTTTTT.

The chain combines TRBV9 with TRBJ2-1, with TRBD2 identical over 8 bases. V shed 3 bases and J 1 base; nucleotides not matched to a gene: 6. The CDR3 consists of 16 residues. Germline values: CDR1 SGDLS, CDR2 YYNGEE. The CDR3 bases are TGTGCCAGCAGCGCCCTTATAGCGGGGTCCTACAATGAGCAGTTCTTC. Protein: CASSALIAGSYNEQFF.

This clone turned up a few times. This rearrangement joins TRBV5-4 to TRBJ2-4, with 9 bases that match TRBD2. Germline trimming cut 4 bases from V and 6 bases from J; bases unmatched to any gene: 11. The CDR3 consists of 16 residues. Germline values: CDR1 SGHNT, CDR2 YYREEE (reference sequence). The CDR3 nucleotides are TGTGCCAGCAGCGTAGGAGCGGGGGGAGGAGGAAACATTCAGTACTTC. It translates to CASSVGAGGGGNIQYF.

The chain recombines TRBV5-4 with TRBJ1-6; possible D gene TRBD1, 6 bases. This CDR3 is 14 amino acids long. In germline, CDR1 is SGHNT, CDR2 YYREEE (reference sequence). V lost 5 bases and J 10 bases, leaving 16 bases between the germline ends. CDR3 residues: CASRGGGALSPLHF. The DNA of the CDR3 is TGTGCCAGCAGAGGCGGGGGGGCATTGTCACCCCTCCACTTT.

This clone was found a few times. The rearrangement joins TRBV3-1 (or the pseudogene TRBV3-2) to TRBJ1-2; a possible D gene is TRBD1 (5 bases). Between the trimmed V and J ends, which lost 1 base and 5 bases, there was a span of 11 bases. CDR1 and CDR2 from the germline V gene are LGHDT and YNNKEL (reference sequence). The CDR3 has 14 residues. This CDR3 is CASSQGPGPYGYTF. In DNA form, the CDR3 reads TGTGCCAGCAGCCAAGGGCCAGGGCCTTATGGCTACACCTTC.

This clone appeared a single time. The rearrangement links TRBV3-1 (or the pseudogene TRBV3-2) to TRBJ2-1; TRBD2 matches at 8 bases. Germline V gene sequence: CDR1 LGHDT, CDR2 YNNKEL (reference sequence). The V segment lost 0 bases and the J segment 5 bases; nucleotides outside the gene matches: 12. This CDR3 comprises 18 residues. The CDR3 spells CASSQDLGERGPDNEQFF. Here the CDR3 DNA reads TGTGCCAGCAGCCAAGATCTTGGAGAGCGGGGGCCCGACAATGAGCAGTTCTTC.

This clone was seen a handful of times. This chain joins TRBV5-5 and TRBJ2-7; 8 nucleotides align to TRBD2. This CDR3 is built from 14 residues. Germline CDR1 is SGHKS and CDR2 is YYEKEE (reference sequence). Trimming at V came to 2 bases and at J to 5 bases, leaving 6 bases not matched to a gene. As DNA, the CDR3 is TGTGCCAGCAGCTTCGGACTAGCTTCTAACGAGCAGTACTTC. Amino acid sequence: CASSFGLASNEQYF.

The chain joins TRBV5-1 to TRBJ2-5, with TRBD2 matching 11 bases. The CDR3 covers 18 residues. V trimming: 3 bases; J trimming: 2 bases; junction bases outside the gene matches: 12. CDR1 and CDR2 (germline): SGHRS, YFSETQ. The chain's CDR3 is CASSSLALASGGQETQYF. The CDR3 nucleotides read TGCGCCAGCAGCTCCTTAGCTTTGGCTAGCGGGGGGCAAGAGACCCAGTACTTC.

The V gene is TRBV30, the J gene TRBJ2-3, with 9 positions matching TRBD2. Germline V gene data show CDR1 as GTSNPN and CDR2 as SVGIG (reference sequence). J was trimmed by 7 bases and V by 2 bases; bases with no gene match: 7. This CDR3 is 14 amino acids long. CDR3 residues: CAWSSSGALHTQYF. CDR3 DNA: TGTGCCTGGAGTTCTAGCGGGGCGTTGCATACGCAGTATTTT.

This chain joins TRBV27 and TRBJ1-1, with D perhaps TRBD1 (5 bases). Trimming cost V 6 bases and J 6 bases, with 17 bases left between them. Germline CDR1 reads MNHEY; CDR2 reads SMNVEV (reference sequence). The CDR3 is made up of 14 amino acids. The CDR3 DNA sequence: TGTGCCAGCAGCCTGGGGGGGACCCCCGCTGAAGCTTTCTTT. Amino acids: CASSLGGTPAEAFF.

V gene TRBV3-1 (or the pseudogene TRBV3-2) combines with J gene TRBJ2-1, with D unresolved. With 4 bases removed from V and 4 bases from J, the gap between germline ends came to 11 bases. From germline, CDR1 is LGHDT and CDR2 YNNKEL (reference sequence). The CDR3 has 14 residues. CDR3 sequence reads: CASSPPGFYNEQFF. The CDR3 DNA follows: TGTGCCAGCAGCCCTCCGGGTTTTTACAATGAGCAGTTCTTC.

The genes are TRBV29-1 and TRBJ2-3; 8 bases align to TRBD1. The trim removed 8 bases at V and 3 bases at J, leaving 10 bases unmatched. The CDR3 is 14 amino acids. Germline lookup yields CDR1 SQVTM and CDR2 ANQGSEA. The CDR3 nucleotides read TGCAGCCTCGGTCAGGGGGCCGGAACAGATACGCAGTATTTT. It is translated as CSLGQGAGTDTQYF.

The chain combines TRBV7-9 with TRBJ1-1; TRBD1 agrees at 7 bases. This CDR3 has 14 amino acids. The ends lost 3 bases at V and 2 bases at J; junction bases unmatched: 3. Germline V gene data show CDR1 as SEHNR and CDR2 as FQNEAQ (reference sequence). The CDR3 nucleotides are TGTGCCAGCAGCTTTACAGGGGTAAACACTGAAGCTTTCTTT. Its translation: CASSFTGVNTEAFF.

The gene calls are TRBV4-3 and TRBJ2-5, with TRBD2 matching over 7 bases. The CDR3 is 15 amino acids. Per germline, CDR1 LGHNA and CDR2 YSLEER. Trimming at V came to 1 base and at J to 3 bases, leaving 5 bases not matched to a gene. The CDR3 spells CASSQVGLAEETQYF. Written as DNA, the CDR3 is TGCGCCAGCAGCCAAGTGGGCCTAGCGGAAGAGACCCAGTACTTC.

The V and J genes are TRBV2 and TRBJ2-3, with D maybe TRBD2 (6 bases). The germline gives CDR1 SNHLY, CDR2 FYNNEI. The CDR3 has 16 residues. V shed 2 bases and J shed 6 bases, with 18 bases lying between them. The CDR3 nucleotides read TGTGCCAGCAGTGAAAGAAGGGTACTAGCATCGGATACGCAGTATTTT. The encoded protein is CASSERRVLASDTQYF. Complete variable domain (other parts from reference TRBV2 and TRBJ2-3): EPEVTQTPSHQVTQMGQEVILRCVPISNHLYFYWYRQILGQKVEFLVSFYNNEISEKSEIFDDQFSVERPDGSNFTLKIRSTKLEDSAMYFCASSERRVLASDTQYFGPGTRLTVL.

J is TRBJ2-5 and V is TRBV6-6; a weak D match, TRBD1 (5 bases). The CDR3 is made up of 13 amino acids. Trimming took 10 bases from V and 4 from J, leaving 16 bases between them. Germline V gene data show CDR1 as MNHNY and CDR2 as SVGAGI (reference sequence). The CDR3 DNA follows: TGTGCCACCGAACAGGCTTACGGAGAGACCCAGTACTTC. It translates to CATEQAYGETQYF.

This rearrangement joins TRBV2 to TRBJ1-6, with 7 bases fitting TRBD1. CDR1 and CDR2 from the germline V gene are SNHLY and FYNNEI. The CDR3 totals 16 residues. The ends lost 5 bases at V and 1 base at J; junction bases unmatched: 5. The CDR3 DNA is TGTGCCAGCAGTTTTCGGACAGGTTCCTATAATTCACCCCTCCACTTT. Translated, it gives CASSFRTGSYNSPLHF.

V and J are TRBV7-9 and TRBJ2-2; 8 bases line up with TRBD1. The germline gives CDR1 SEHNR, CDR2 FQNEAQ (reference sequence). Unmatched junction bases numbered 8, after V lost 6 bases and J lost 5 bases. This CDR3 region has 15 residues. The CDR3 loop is CASSYDRGWTGELFF. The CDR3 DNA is TGTGCCAGCAGTTACGACAGGGGATGGACCGGGGAGCTGTTTTTT.

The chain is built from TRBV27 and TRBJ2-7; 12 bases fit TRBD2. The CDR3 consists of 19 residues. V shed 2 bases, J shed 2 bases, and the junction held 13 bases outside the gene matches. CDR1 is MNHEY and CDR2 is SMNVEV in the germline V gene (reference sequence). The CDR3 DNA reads TGTGCCAGCAGTTTAATGGCTAGCGGGGGGGGCTGGATCCCCTACGAGCAGTACTTC. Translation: CASSLMASGGGWIPYEQYF.

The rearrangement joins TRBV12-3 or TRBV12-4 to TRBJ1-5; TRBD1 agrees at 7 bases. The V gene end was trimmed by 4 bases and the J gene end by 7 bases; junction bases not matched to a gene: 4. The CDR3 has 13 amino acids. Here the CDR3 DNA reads TGTGCCAGCAGTTACAGGGGACAACAGCCCCAGCATTTT. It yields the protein CASSYRGQQPQHF.

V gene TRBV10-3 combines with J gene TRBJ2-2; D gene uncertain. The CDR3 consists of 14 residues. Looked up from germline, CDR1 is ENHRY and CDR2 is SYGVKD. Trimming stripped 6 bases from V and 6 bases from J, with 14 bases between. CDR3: CAIRVTPAPGELFF. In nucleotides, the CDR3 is TGTGCCATCAGGGTGACTCCGGCCCCCGGGGAGCTGTTTTTT.

CDR3 coding DNA: TGCGCCAGCAGCTTGGGGACTACCCAAGAGACCCAGTACTTC. Translating gives CASSLGTTQETQYF. The chain couples TRBV5-1 to TRBJ2-5; possibly TRBD2 for D (6 bases). This CDR3 spans 14 amino acids. Trimming removed 0 bases at V and 1 base at J, with 7 bases between. CDR1 is SGHRS, CDR2 YFSETQ, per germline.

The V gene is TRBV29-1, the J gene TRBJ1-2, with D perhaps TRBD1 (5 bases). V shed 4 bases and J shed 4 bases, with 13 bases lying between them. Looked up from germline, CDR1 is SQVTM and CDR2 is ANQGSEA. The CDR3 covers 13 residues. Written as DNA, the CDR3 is TGCAGCGTTGGCTCGGGGGTCGTCTATGGCTACACCTTC. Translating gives CSVGSGVVYGYTF.

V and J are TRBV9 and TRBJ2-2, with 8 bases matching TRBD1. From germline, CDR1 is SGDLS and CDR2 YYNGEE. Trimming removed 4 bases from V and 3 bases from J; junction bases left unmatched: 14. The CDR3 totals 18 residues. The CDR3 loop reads CASSKTGDLIGDTGELFF. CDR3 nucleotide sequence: TGTGCCAGCAGCAAGACAGGGGACCTCATAGGGGACACCGGGGAGCTGTTTTTT.

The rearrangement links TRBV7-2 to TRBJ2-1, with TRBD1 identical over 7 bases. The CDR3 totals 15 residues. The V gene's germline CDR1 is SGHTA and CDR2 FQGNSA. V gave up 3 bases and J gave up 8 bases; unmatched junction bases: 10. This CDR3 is CASSFNPGQFDEQFF. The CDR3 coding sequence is TGTGCCAGCAGCTTCAACCCGGGACAGTTCGATGAGCAGTTCTTC.

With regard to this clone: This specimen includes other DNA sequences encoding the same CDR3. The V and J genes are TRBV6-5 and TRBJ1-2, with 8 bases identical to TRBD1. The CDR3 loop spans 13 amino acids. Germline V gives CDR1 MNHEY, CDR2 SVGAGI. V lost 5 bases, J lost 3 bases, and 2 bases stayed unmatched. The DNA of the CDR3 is TGTGCCAGCAGTCACAGGGGGGACTATGGCTACACCTTC. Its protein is CASSHRGDYGYTF.

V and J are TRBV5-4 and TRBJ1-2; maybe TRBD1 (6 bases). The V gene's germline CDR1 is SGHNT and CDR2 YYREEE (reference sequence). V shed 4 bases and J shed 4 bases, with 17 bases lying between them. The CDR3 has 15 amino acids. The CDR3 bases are TGTGCCAGCAGCCCAACCCGTGGACAGTTCTATGGCTACACCTTC. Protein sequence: CASSPTRGQFYGYTF.

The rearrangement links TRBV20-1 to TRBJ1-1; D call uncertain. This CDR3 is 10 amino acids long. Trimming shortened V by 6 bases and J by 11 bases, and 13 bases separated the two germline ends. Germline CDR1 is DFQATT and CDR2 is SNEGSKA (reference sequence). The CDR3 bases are TGCAGTGCCCCAGCCTTCGGGGCTTTCTTT. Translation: CSAPAFGAFF.